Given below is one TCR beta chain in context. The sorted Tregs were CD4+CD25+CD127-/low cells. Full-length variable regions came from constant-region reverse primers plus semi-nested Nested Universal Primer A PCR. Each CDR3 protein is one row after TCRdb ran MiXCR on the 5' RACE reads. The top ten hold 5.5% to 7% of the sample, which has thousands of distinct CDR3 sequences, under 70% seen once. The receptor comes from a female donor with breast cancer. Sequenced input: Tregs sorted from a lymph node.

DNA for the CDR3: TGTGCCAGCAGATTGGACAGGGGGAAGATTGAAGCTTTCTTT. Amino acids: CASRLDRGKIEAFF. The V and J genes are TRBV12-3 or TRBV12-4 and TRBJ1-1, with 10 bases fitting TRBD1. This CDR3 contains 14 residues. Trimming at V came to 6 bases and at J to 7 bases, leaving 8 bases not matched to a gene.